What follows are 9 T cell receptor beta chains derived from one specimen sequenced in a study of cytomegalovirus exposure and HLA in healthy donors. Using immunoSEQ multiplex PCR, the repertoire was profiled, and TCRdb retains in-frame clones only, with some absent. The sample carries fewer than 250,000 clones, approximately 87% recorded once. Sequencing input: PBMCs. These receptors were taken from a man between 18 and 35 years old in good health and CMV-seronegative.

DNA of the CDR3: TGTGCCAGCAGTCGCAATAGCGGGACCTACGAGCAGTACTTC. Translation: CASSRNSGTYEQYF. This chain links TRBV7-2 with TRBJ2-7; 8 bases are shared with TRBD2. Germline lookup yields CDR1 SGHTA and CDR2 FQGNSA. CDR3 length: 14 amino acids. After removal of 6 bases from V and 2 bases from J, the junction contained 6 bases not matched to a gene.

The rearrangement links TRBV7-9 to TRBJ1-1, with D maybe TRBD1 (6 bases). The CDR3 runs 18 residues. CDR1 is SEHNR and CDR2 is FQNEAQ in the germline V gene (reference sequence). V lost 3 bases and J lost 5, with 25 bases in between. The CDR3 sequence: CASSFTTGMGRLWTEAFF. CDR3 nucleotide sequence: TGTGCCAGCAGCTTTACAACAGGGATGGGAAGGTTGTGGACTGAAGCTTTCTTT.

The V call is TRBV2, the J call TRBJ1-1, with 7 bases aligning to TRBD1. Trimming at V came to 5 bases and at J to 1 base, leaving 4 bases not matched to a gene. Germline V gene data show CDR1 as SNHLY and CDR2 as FYNNEI. CDR3 length: 14 residues. CDR3 sequence reads: CASSSGTENTEAFF. CDR3 sequence (DNA): TGTGCCAGCAGTTCCGGGACAGAGAACACTGAAGCTTTCTTT.

The chain has TRBV10-1 and TRBJ2-2; no firm D call. The CDR3 is 13 amino acids. Germline V gene sequence: CDR1 WNHNN, CDR2 SYGVQD (reference sequence). Trimming shortened V by 3 bases and J by 3 bases, and 5 bases separated the two germline ends. For the CDR3, the DNA is TGCGCCAGCAGTGACTATCACACCGGGGAGCTGTTTTTT. Its protein product is CASSDYHTGELFF.

Only one count was recorded for this clone. The chain links TRBV9 to TRBJ1-2; D unresolved. The CDR3 runs to 14 residues. Germline loops: CDR1 SGDLS, CDR2 YYNGEE. V lost 3 bases, J lost 1 base, and 10 bases lay in between. The CDR3 is CASSASGVNYGYTF. The CDR3 nucleotides are TGTGCCAGCAGCGCCTCCGGGGTTAACTATGGCTACACCTTC.

The J gene is TRBJ2-3, the V gene TRBV18, with no clear D. The germline CDR1 and CDR2 sequences are KGHSH and LQKENI. V was cut by 3 bases and J by 2 bases, with 9 bases left in between. The CDR3 contains 14 residues. CDR3 nucleotide sequence: TGTGCCAGCTCACCGCAACTCCTCACAGATACGCAGTATTTT. As protein: CASSPQLLTDTQYF. Supplemented by reference TRBV18 and TRBJ2-3, the full variable domain reads NAGVMQNPRHLVRRRGQEARLRCSPMKGHSHVYWYRQLPEEGLKFMVYLQKENIIDESGMPKERFSAEFPKEGPSILRIQQVVRGDSAAYFCASSPQLLTDTQYFGPGTRLTVL.

The CDR3 nucleotides read TGTGCCAGCAGTTCACCGGAGGGCCAAGGCTACACCTTC. This encodes CASSSPEGQGYTF. The chain combines TRBV28 with TRBJ1-2; D gene unclear. The CDR3 length is 13 residues. V shed 4 bases and J shed 8 bases, with 14 bases lying between them. Germline values: CDR1 MDHEN, CDR2 SYDVKM.

The chain carries TRBV18 and TRBJ1-2, with 8 bases lining up with TRBD1. Losses at the gene ends were 4 bases for V and 0 bases for J; bases not matched to a gene: 7. This CDR3 is built from 16 residues. Germline assignment: CDR1 KGHSH and CDR2 LQKENI. CDR3 sequence reads: CASSRPGQVTNYGYTF. The CDR3 DNA follows: TGTGCCAGCTCACGACCGGGACAGGTTACTAACTATGGCTACACCTTC. The complete variable domain, with remaining parts taken from reference TRBV18 and TRBJ1-2, reads NAGVMQNPRHLVRRRGQEARLRCSPMKGHSHVYWYRQLPEEGLKFMVYLQKENIIDESGMPKERFSAEFPKEGPSILRIQQVVRGDSAAYFCASSRPGQVTNYGYTFGSGTRLTVV.

This clone was seen a single time. The chain has TRBV10-3 and TRBJ2-7; a possible D gene is TRBD2 (7 bases). The germline V gene encodes CDR1 ENHRY and CDR2 SYGVKD. The V gene lost 3 bases and the J gene lost 3 bases, with 15 bases spanning the gap. The CDR3 length is 15 residues. Written as DNA, the CDR3 is TGTGCCATCAGTGAAGCGGGGCGGGGGCACTACGAGCAGTACTTC. Translation gives CAISEAGRGHYEQYF.